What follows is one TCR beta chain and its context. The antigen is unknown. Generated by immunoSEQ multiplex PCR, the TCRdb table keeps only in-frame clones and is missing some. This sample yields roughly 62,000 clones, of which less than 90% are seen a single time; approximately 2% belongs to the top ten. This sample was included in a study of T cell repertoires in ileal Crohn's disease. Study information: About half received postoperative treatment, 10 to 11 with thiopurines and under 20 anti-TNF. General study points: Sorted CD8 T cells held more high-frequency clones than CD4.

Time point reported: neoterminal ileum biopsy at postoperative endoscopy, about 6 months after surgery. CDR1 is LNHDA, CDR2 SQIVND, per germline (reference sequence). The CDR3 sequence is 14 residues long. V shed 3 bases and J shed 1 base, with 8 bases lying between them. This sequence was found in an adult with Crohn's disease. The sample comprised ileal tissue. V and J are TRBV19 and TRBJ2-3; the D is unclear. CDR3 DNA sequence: TGTGCCAGTAGTATTGGGCCCCGCACAGATACGCAGTATTTT. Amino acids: CASSIGPRTDTQYF.